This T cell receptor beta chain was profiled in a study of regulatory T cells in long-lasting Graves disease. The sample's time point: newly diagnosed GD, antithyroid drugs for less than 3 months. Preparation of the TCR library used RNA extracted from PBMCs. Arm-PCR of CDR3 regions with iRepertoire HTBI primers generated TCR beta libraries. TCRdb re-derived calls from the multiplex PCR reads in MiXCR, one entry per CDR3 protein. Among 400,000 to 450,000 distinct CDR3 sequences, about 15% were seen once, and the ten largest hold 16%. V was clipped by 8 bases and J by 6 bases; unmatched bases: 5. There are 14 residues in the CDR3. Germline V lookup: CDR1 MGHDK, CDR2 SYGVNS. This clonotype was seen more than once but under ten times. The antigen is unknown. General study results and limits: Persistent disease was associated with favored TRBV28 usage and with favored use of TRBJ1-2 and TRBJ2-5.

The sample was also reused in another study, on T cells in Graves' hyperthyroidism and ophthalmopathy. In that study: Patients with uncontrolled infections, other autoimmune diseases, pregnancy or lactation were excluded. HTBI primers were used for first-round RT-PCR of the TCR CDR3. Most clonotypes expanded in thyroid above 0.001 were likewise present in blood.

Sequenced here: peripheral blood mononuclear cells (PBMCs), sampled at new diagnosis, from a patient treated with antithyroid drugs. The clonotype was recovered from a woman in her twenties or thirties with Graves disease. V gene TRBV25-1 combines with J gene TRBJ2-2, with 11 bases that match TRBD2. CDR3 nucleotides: TGTGCCAGCGTAGCGGGAGGGCCCCCCGGGGAGCTGTTTTTT. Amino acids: CASVAGGPPGELFF.